This T cell receptor beta chain derives from a study of a mutant IDH1 vaccine in newly diagnosed glioma. About the research overall: Vaccination was launched 4-6 weeks after radiotherapy alone, or with temozolomide cycles. In the visit schedule, V12 fell in week 35, while V13 fell in week 47.

The germline V and J ends were trimmed by 7 bases and 5 bases, with 18 bases remaining between them. The germline V gene has CDR1 SGHTS and CDR2 YDEGEE. The CDR3 has 15 amino acids. On this clone itself: Its antigen remains unknown.

Using immunoSEQ multiplex PCR, the repertoire was profiled, and TCRdb retains in-frame clones only, with some absent. The profile shows around 52,000 clones, 76% of them singletons. As to time point: week 35, safety follow-up. All doses held 300 ug of mutant IDH1 20-mer peptide, with topical imiquimod. Study results and limitations: Pseudoprogression looked unconnected to shifts in top peripheral T cell clonotypes.

The chain couples TRBV5-8 to TRBJ2-2, with D maybe TRBD1 (6 bases). Sequences were derived from PBMCs, sampled from a glioma patient whose treatment included an IDH1 peptide vaccine. This receptor was identified in a man aged 35-49 years with glioma. The CDR3, as DNA: TGTGCCAGCCCTCCGAAGGGACAACCGACCGGGGAGCTGTTTTTT. Its translation is CASPPKGQPTGELFF.